This TCR beta chain was retrieved from a study of blood T cell repertoires in COVID-19 (dated by TCRdb to 2020 to 2022). Context from the whole study: Samples from collaborators originated in the United States, Italy and Spain and spanned both the acute and convalescent phases of COVID-19. The prospective study material was composed of cDNA or gDNA derived from T cells, B-cell-depleted T cells, or PBMCs. Deeply sampled blood TCRbeta repertoires from subjects exposed to, actively infected with, or recovered from COVID-19 were included in the dataset. The repertoires were released in a freely available public database meant as a resource for research on the immune response to SARS-CoV-2. Samples were obtained from the ongoing ImmuneRACE study (first 160 participants) and from over 1,000 subjects provided by 6 global collaborators. Sample metadata almost always included a de-identified subject ID, COVID-19 status, age in years and sex. Where available, HLA class I and class II types were taken from metadata supplied by the sample provider and were not determined by assay-based typing.

TCRbeta CDR3 regions were amplified from genomic DNA by means of the immunoSEQ Assay, a bias-controlled multiplex PCR. The source study handled its data this way. The number of nucleated cells in each sample was estimated by amplification of reference gene primers within the assay. To quantify the absolute abundance of each unique TCRbeta CDR3 rearrangement, sequence reads were collapsed and filtered. For each sample, productive Simpson clonality was calculated by taking the square root of Simpson's diversity index across productive rearrangements. TCRdb provides this immuneACCESS table in a form limited to in-frame rearrangements. Some clones are lacking; in checked studies, under half of them reflect an unresolved V gene, and why the rest are absent is not known. The D gene and trimming were derived from the DNA, and the V and J assignments and clone size from that table. For this sample there are 240,000 or so clones; roughly 79% appear just once. Around 7.5% of the sample is taken by the ten largest.

On this clone itself: There is no known antigen for this receptor. Base quality data are lacking; no much larger clone is found one base away.

At one collaborating source in Seattle, patients were enrolled during active infection and were followed longitudinally through the course of disease. The collaborating institutions used their own protocols to collect whole blood in K2EDTA tubes. For TCRbeta analysis, collaborators shipped samples as frozen whole blood, isolated PBMCs, or DNA extracted from either of those sample types. V and J are trimmed by 6 bases and 7 bases, and the gene matches miss 8 bases of the junction. CDR1 and CDR2 were assigned from the germline V gene as WSHSY and SAAADI. Counted from cysteine to phenylalanine, this CDR3 has 15 amino acids. Only the CDR3 DNA is retained, 45 bases long and in frame from the first base. General conclusions and limits of the study: The amount of clinical and demographic metadata varied by source and participant and was provided uncurated.

The receptor was derived from a woman of 80 years or more with COVID-19, enrolled during active disease. The sample taken for sequencing was peripheral blood. The receptor chain draws on TRBV10-2 and TRBJ1-6, with 8 bases matching TRBD1. The DNA sequence is as follows: TGCGCCAGCAGAGACAGGGGACCGGGGAATTCACCCCTCCACTTT. It specifies CASRDRGPGNSPLHF.